This T cell receptor beta chain was captured in a study of blood T cell repertoires in COVID-19. About the research overall: Samples of COVID-19 (acute and convalescent) were obtained from the United States, Italy and Spain. PBMCs, B-cell-depleted T cells, or T cells were the source of the cDNA or gDNA that made up the material.

Authors' methods: Amplification with reference gene primers provided the estimates of nucleated cell counts. Sequencing was performed with immunoSEQ multiplex PCR; in TCRdb, only in-frame clones are kept and a portion is missing. The DNA gave D and trimming, while V, J and clone size come from that table. The sample includes about 53,000 clones, around nine tenths of them seen just once. The CDR3 has 12 amino acids. V was trimmed by 5 bases and J by 5 bases, leaving 7 bases between them. Per the germline V gene, CDR1 is MNHEY and CDR2 is SVGAGI. The rearrangement uses TRBV6-5 and TRBJ1-5; D gene unclear. Sequenced: peripheral blood. The TCR was taken from a man aged 50 or older with acute or convalescent COVID-19. The CDR3 spells CASSPEDQPQHF. The CDR3 nucleotides read TGTGCCAGCAGTCCCGAGGATCAGCCCCAGCATTTT.